A single TCR beta chain is shown here with its context. The table came from immunoSEQ multiplex PCR; TCRdb's copy has only in-frame clones and leaves some out. The table has roughly 120,000 clones, about 82% seen once; the top ten hold approximately 5%. This specimen comes from a study of blood T cell repertoires in COVID-19. Study-wide context: Whether acute or convalescent, the COVID-19 samples came from the United States, Italy and Spain. PBMCs, B-cell-depleted T cells, or T cells provided the cDNA or gDNA that made up the material.

The ends lost 1 base at V and 2 bases at J; junction bases unmatched: 2. The germline gives CDR1 SGHAT, CDR2 FQNNGV. The CDR3 contains 14 residues. This chain uses TRBV11-2 with TRBJ2-7, with TRBD1 matching 7 bases. The sequencing sample was made of peripheral blood. This sequence originates from a human donor in a cohort sampled during active COVID-19. CDR3 DNA sequence: TGTGCCAGCAGCTTAGTTAGGGGGCCCTACGAGCAGTACTTC. Its translation is CASSLVRGPYEQYF.